The 21 T cell receptor beta chains reported below all come from one sample, sequenced in a study of T cell responses to AZD1222 COVID-19 vaccine. TCRdb's copy holds only in-frame clones and misses some; the assay was immunoSEQ multiplex PCR. Seen here are some 130,000 clones, about four fifths observed once, and the top ten hold over 3.5%. The sample in question was peripheral blood, obtained on day 0 of AZD1222 vaccination. The receptors were gathered from an adult in good health.

The rearrangement joins TRBV19 to TRBJ2-2; D not certain. The CDR3 is made up of 12 amino acids. V was trimmed by 8 bases and J by 8 bases, leaving 12 bases between them. Germline values: CDR1 LNHDA, CDR2 SQIVND (reference sequence). The CDR3 protein is CASRFSTGELFF. The CDR3 DNA reads TGTGCCAGTCGTTTTTCCACAGGGGAGCTGTTTTTT. Combining the CDR3 with reference TRBV19 and TRBJ2-2 gives the whole variable domain DGGITQSPKYLFRKEGQNVTLSCEQNLNHDAMYWYRQDPGQGLRLIYYSQIVNDFQKGDIAEGYSVSREKKESFPLTVTSAQKNPTAFYLCASRFSTGELFFGEGSRLTVL.

This sequence joins TRBV7-3 and TRBJ2-1; D possibly matches TRBD1 or TRBD2 (5 bases each). The ends were cut back, 4 bases at V and 9 bases at J, with 13 bases in the middle. Per the germline V gene, CDR1 is SGHTA and CDR2 is FQGTGA. CDR3 length: 13 amino acids. The CDR3 sequence: CASSSQGGGEQFF. The CDR3, as DNA: TGTGCCAGCAGCTCCCAAGGTGGGGGTGAGCAGTTCTTC.

This clone was seen once. The chain recombines TRBV3-1 (or the pseudogene TRBV3-2) with TRBJ1-3, with no clear D. The V and J ends lost 4 bases and 2 bases respectively, with 12 bases between them. This CDR3 is 15 amino acids long. Germline V gene data show CDR1 as LGHDT and CDR2 as YNNKEL (reference sequence). The CDR3 DNA sequence: TGTGCCAGCAGCCCTGACACGGCCCCTGGAAACACCATATATTTT. Encoded protein: CASSPDTAPGNTIYF.

CDR3 nucleotide sequence: TGTGCCAGCAGCCTCGGACAGGGGGTTATCTCTGGAAACACCATATATTTT. Encoded protein: CASSLGQGVISGNTIYF. The V gene is TRBV7-9, the J gene TRBJ1-3; 10 bases match TRBD1. Per the germline V gene, CDR1 is SEHNR and CDR2 is FQNEAQ (reference sequence). The CDR3 consists of 17 residues. The V segment lost 5 bases and the J segment 0 bases; nucleotides outside the gene matches: 7.

V and J are TRBV28 and TRBJ2-7; D perhaps matches TRBD2 (6 bases). Trimming took 7 bases from V and 4 from J, leaving 20 bases between them. Germline CDR1 and CDR2: MDHEN and SYDVKM. The CDR3 length is 15 residues. The CDR3 DNA follows: TGTGCCAGCACTTCACCGTGGGGTGGGGGGTACGAGCAGTACTTC. Its translation: CASTSPWGGGYEQYF.

V usage is TRBV9 and J usage is TRBJ2-4, with 8 bases fitting TRBD1. With 4 bases clipped from V and 0 bases from J, the junction kept 12 bases outside the gene matches. CDR1 SGDLS and CDR2 YYNGEE come from the germline V gene. This CDR3 region has 18 residues. The CDR3 here is CASSRQGSESGAKNIQYF. The CDR3 DNA sequence: TGTGCCAGCAGCCGACAGGGGTCGGAATCTGGAGCCAAAAACATTCAGTACTTC. Full variable domain (rest looked up from reference TRBV9 and TRBJ2-4): DSGVTQTPKHLITATGQRVTLRCSPRSGDLSVYWYQQSLDQGLQFLIQYYNGEERAKGNILERFSAQQFPDLHSELNLSSLELGDSALYFCASSRQGSESGAKNIQYFGAGTRLSVL.

The CDR3 DNA sequence: TGTGCCAGTAGATCAACACCTCCTGGAACTGAAGCTTTCTTT. Amino acids: CASRSTPPGTEAFF. This chain joins TRBV19 and TRBJ1-1; D unresolved. Trimming stripped 6 bases from V and 5 bases from J, with 16 bases between. The V gene's germline CDR1 is LNHDA and CDR2 SQIVND (reference sequence). This CDR3 has 14 amino acids. The whole variable domain, filled in from reference TRBV19 and TRBJ1-1, reads DGGITQSPKYLFRKEGQNVTLSCEQNLNHDAMYWYRQDPGQGLRLIYYSQIVNDFQKGDIAEGYSVSREKKESFPLTVTSAQKNPTAFYLCASRSTPPGTEAFFGQGTRLTVV.

The rearrangement links TRBV5-4 to TRBJ2-5; possibly TRBD2 for D (7 bases). The ends were cut back, 7 bases at V and 3 bases at J, with 19 bases in the middle. Per the germline V gene, CDR1 is SGHNT and CDR2 is YYREEE (reference sequence). The length of the CDR3 is 15 residues. The CDR3 DNA is TGTGCCAGCGCTCCCGGAGGGGGGGGGAAAGAGACCCAGTACTTC. Its translation is CASAPGGGGKETQYF.

The V call is TRBV6-5, the J call TRBJ1-5; D may be TRBD1 (6 bases). Germline CDR1 MNHEY, CDR2 SVGAGI. The CDR3 consists of 14 residues. The V end lost 3 bases, the J end lost 9 bases, and 15 bases lay between the germline ends. The CDR3 bases are TGTGCCAGCAGTTATAAACAGGGTACTGGGCCCCAGCATTTT. Protein product: CASSYKQGTGPQHF.

The V call is TRBV15, the J call TRBJ2-3; D is undetermined. Per germline, CDR1 LNHNV and CDR2 YYDKDF (reference sequence). The CDR3 spans 13 residues. Trimming cost V 0 bases and J 6 bases, with 7 bases left between them. The CDR3 is CATSRDVGDTQYF. DNA of the CDR3: TGTGCCACCAGCAGAGACGTGGGGGATACGCAGTATTTT.

The chain recombines TRBV7-9 with TRBJ2-3; the D gene is possibly TRBD1 (7 bases). V was cut by 4 bases and J by 3 bases, with 17 bases left in between. CDR3 length: 16 amino acids. The germline gives CDR1 SEHNR, CDR2 FQNEAQ (reference sequence). CDR3 nucleotides: TGTGCCAGCAGCTCTGACCAGGGGGGAGAGACAGATACGCAGTATTTT. This sequence encodes CASSSDQGGETDTQYF.

The rearrangement joins TRBV30 to TRBJ2-7; D uncertain. V lost 0 bases to trimming and J lost 0 bases, with 12 bases between them. The CDR3 totals 15 residues. Germline V gene lookup returns CDR1 GTSNPN and CDR2 SVGIG (reference sequence). CDR3: CAWSVGPPTSYEQYF. CDR3 DNA sequence: TGTGCCTGGAGTGTAGGCCCTCCGACCTCCTACGAGCAGTACTTC.

This clone has a single count. This chain uses TRBV12-5 with TRBJ1-1; D unclear. This CDR3 spans 13 amino acids. Between the trimmed V and J ends, which lost 9 bases and 0 bases, there was a span of 11 bases. The germline gives CDR1 LGHNT, CDR2 FRNRAP. In DNA form, the CDR3 reads TGTGCTAGCGCCCAACACCTGAACACTGAAGCTTTCTTT. It codes for CASAQHLNTEAFF.

The CDR3, as DNA: TGTGCCAGCTCACCGGACACCACAGATACGCAGTATTTT. Encoded protein: CASSPDTTDTQYF. V gene TRBV18 combines with J gene TRBJ2-3; D might be TRBD1 (5 bases). The germline CDR1 and CDR2 sequences are KGHSH and LQKENI. This CDR3 is built from 13 residues. V was clipped by 3 bases and J by 2 bases, with 6 bases between them. The full variable domain, completed using reference TRBV18 and TRBJ2-3, is NAGVMQNPRHLVRRRGQEARLRCSPMKGHSHVYWYRQLPEEGLKFMVYLQKENIIDESGMPKERFSAEFPKEGPSILRIQQVVRGDSAAYFCASSPDTTDTQYFGPGTRLTVL.

The chain uses TRBV20-1 and TRBJ1-2; D might be TRBD1 (5 bases). CDR1 and CDR2 (germline): DFQATT, SNEGSKA (reference sequence). There are 14 residues in the CDR3. V dropped 3 bases and J dropped 4 bases, with 15 bases sitting between them. The CDR3 region has the DNA TGCAGTGCTAGTGTGGGGACCCACTCCTATGGCTACACCTTC. Amino acid sequence: CSASVGTHSYGYTF.

Here the CDR3 DNA reads TGTGCCAGCAGCCGGGGAGGAAGAGAAGAGGGCTACACCTTC. Translating it yields CASSRGGREEGYTF. The chain couples TRBV11-3 to TRBJ1-2; D gene ambiguous. The CDR3 loop spans 14 amino acids. The V end was cut by 5 bases, the J end by 8 bases, with 18 bases between. Germline CDR1 is SGHNT and CDR2 is YENEEA.

The genes are TRBV12-3 or TRBV12-4 and TRBJ1-4, with TRBD1 as a possible D gene (5 bases). V shed 8 bases and J shed 5 bases, with 12 bases lying between them. This CDR3 has 13 amino acids. CDR3: CASSGHWNEKLFF. The CDR3 DNA reads as TGTGCCAGCTCGGGGCACTGGAATGAAAAACTGTTTTTT.

The gene calls are TRBV30 and TRBJ2-3; 8 bases map to TRBD2. CDR3 length: 14 residues. The trim removed 4 bases at V and 3 bases at J, leaving 6 bases unmatched. CDR1 and CDR2 (germline): GTSNPN, SVGIG (reference sequence). CDR3 DNA: TGTGCCTGGACCCCCGGACTAGCAACAGATACGCAGTATTTT. Translation gives CAWTPGLATDTQYF.

V and J are TRBV7-9 and TRBJ2-1, with 7 bases fitting TRBD2. From germline, CDR1 is SEHNR and CDR2 FQNEAQ (reference sequence). This CDR3 contains 16 residues. The V segment lost 4 bases and the J segment 9 bases; nucleotides outside the gene matches: 15. CDR3 nucleotide sequence: TGTGCCAGCAGCTCTGTGAGACTAGCTCGGTCATTTGAGCAGTTCTTC. It translates to CASSSVRLARSFEQFF.

This chain connects TRBV5-4 to TRBJ1-6; D might be TRBD1 (5 bases). Deletions cut 0 bases from V and 0 bases from J, with 13 bases between. CDR3 size: 18 residues. In germline, CDR1 is SGHNT, CDR2 YYREEE (reference sequence). The CDR3 sequence: CASSLDEGKSSYNSPLHF. DNA for the CDR3: TGTGCCAGCAGCTTGGATGAGGGGAAAAGCTCCTATAATTCACCCCTCCACTTT.

The chain couples TRBV6-2 or TRBV6-3 to TRBJ1-1; 9 positions match TRBD1. Germline V gene sequence: CDR1 MNHEY, CDR2 SVGEGT. With 6 bases clipped from V and 8 bases from J, the junction kept 7 bases outside the gene matches. The CDR3 runs 13 residues. The DNA for the CDR3 is TGTGCCAGCAGCCCCACAGGGGGCGCGGAAGCTTTCTTT. Translating it yields CASSPTGGAEAFF.